Listed below are T cell receptor beta chains from one sample, sequenced in a study of T cell changes during pregnancy in multiple sclerosis. The table came from immunoSEQ multiplex PCR; TCRdb's copy has only in-frame clones and leaves some out. Of 49,000 or so clones listed, 92% are singletons. The starting material was CD4+ T cells from peripheral blood mononuclear cells, obtained in the second trimester of pregnancy. The receptor source for this set is a female donor in good health, enrolled as a control in a pregnancy study. CDR3s include the opening cysteine and the closing phenylalanine or tryptophan. Each record gives: clone size, J gene, V gene, D gene, CDR3 DNA, CDR3 protein. The D gene is left open where the match is weak. Part of the rows lack a size; the others show once, few, many or a class for expanded clones.

NA	TRBJ2-5	TRBV5-1	NA	TGCGCCAGCAGCTTGGGCCTAAGCAGGGGATACCAAGAGACCCAGTACTTC	CASSLGLSRGYQETQYF
NA	TRBJ1-1	TRBV5-1	NA	TGCGCCAGCAGCTTGTCAGGGTTGAACACTGAAGCTTTCTTT	CASSLSGLNTEAFF
NA	TRBJ1-1	TRBV5-8	NA	TGTGCCAGCAGCTTGTTTTGGGGGGGTACGAACACTGAAGCTTTCTTT	CASSLFWGGTNTEAFF
NA	TRBJ2-2	TRBV7-3	NA	TGTGCCAGCAGCTTAATGGCCGGGGTTAACACCGGGGAGCTGTTTTTT	CASSLMAGVNTGELFF
NA	TRBJ2-3	TRBV12-5	TRBD1	TGTGCTAGTGGTTCCCCTGACAGGGGGGTAGATACGCAGTATTTT	CASGSPDRGVDTQYF
few	TRBJ1-1	TRBV9	NA	TGTGCCAGCAGCGGACAGCCGAGGAACACTGAAGCTTTCTTT	CASSGQPRNTEAFF
NA	TRBJ1-5	TRBV30	NA	TGTGCCTGGGGCCAGGGATCCTTCGATCAGCCCCAGCATTTT	CAWGQGSFDQPQHF
once	TRBJ2-1	TRBV5-4	TRBD2	TGTGCCAGCAGCTGGACTAGCGGGGAAGGTGAGCAGTTCTTC	CASSWTSGEGEQFF
NA	TRBJ2-2	TRBV7-8	TRBD2	TGTGCCAGCACCCGGGCGGGGGGGCGAGCCGGGGAGCTGTTTTTT	CASTRAGGRAGELFF
NA	TRBJ2-1	TRBV7-3	NA	TGTGCCAGCAGTCCGGAGGCGGGACTTTCCAATGAGCAGTTCTTC	CASSPEAGLSNEQFF
NA	TRBJ1-2	TRBV7-2	TRBD1	TGTGCCAGCAGCTTAGTCAGGGTAGGGGGCGATGGCTACACCTTC	CASSLVRVGGDGYTF
NA	TRBJ2-1	TRBV5-4	NA	TGTGCCAGCACCCCGGGGGCTAGCGGAGTCAAAAATGAGCAGTTCTTC	CASTPGASGVKNEQFF
NA	TRBJ1-2	TRBV19	TRBD1	TGTGCCAGTAATCGGGACAGGGATTATGGCTACACCTTC	CASNRDRDYGYTF
NA	TRBJ1-1	TRBV19	NA	TGTGCCAGTAAAGCGTTGAACACTGAAGCTTTCTTT	CASKALNTEAFF
NA	TRBJ2-1	TRBV13	TRBD1	TGTGCCAGCAGCCGGGGACAGTTACTCTCCTACAATGAGCAGTTCTTC	CASSRGQLLSYNEQFF
NA	TRBJ1-1	TRBV4-3	NA	TGCGCCAGCAGCCAAGGAGGGAAAATGAACACTGAAGCTTTCTTT	CASSQGGKMNTEAFF
NA	TRBJ2-1	TRBV19	NA	TGTGCCAGTAGCAAGGAGGGGGGGCCCAGCTCCTACAATGAGCAGTTCTTC	CASSKEGGPSSYNEQFF
NA	TRBJ2-1	TRBV5-6	NA	TGTGCCAGCAGCTGGACTTCATCCCGGGAGCAGTTCTTC	CASSWTSSREQFF
NA	TRBJ1-1	TRBV28	NA	TGTGCCAGCATCTCCTTCCCGGGTTTGTTAAACACTGAAGCTTTCTTT	CASISFPGLLNTEAFF
few	TRBJ1-6	TRBV10-3	NA	TGTGCCATCAGTGGGGACAATAATTCACCCCTCCACTTT	CAISGDNNSPLHF
NA	TRBJ1-6	TRBV27	NA	TGTGCCAGCAGTTTAATCCTTATGGGCAATTCACCCCTCCACTTT	CASSLILMGNSPLHF
NA	TRBJ1-6	TRBV5-6	NA	TGTGCCAGCGGGGCAGAACGTGAGGTGTATAATTCACCCCTCCACTTT	CASGAEREVYNSPLHF
once	TRBJ1-1	TRBV7-2	NA	TGTGCCAGCAGCTTAGCGCAGGGTGTGGGGCCCACTGAAGCTTTCTTT	CASSLAQGVGPTEAFF
NA	TRBJ1-4	TRBV5-6	TRBD1	TGTGCCAGCAGCTATACAGGGGTTGCCGAAAAACTGTTTTTT	CASSYTGVAEKLFF
NA	TRBJ2-1	TRBV30	TRBD1	TGTGCCTGGAGTTTGACAGGGGGCGGGAATGAGCAGTTCTTC	CAWSLTGGGNEQFF
NA	TRBJ1-1	TRBV6-4	TRBD1	TGTGCCAGCAGTCCCCGGGACAGGGGTCGAGCTTTCTTT	CASSPRDRGRAFF
NA	TRBJ1-6	TRBV5-8	NA	TGTGCCAGCAGCAGGGACAACTCCTATAATTCACCCCTCCACTTT	CASSRDNSYNSPLHF
NA	TRBJ1-2	TRBV7-9	NA	TGTGCCAGCAGCTTAAAGGACAGCATAGATGGCTACACCTTC	CASSLKDSIDGYTF
NA	TRBJ1-4	TRBV4-1	TRBD1	TGCGCCAGCAGCCAAGTGGGACAGGGGGGGAATGAAAAACTGTTTTTT	CASSQVGQGGNEKLFF
NA	TRBJ1-6	TRBV15	NA	TGTGCCACCAGCGGCGGTAGCTCCTATAATTCACCCCTCCACTTT	CATSGGSSYNSPLHF
NA	TRBJ2-1	TRBV5-6	NA	TGTGCCAGCAGCCATAACGCCAGGGCCTACAATGAGCAGTTCTTC	CASSHNARAYNEQFF
NA	TRBJ2-4	TRBV5-5	TRBD1	TGTGCCAGCAGCTTGGTGACAGGGCTAAACATTCAGTACTTC	CASSLVTGLNIQYF
NA	TRBJ1-6	TRBV5-6	TRBD1	TGTGCCAGCAGCTTTAACAGGGGTCTTTCACCCCTCCACTTT	CASSFNRGLSPLHF
NA	TRBJ1-2	TRBV19	TRBD1	TGTGCCAGTAGTCCTACTCAGGGGGCCAACTATGGCTACACCTTC	CASSPTQGANYGYTF
NA	TRBJ2-7	TRBV19	NA	TGTGCCAGTACGGACAGTCAGACCTACGAGCAGTACTTC	CASTDSQTYEQYF
NA	TRBJ1-1	TRBV9	NA	TGTGCCAGCAGCCCGGACTTGAACACTGAAGCTTTCTTT	CASSPDLNTEAFF
NA	TRBJ1-1	TRBV30	NA	TGTGCCTGGAGTGTCGGGACAAACACTGAAGCTTTCTTT	CAWSVGTNTEAFF
NA	TRBJ2-4	TRBV11-2	TRBD2	TGTGCCAGCAGCTTAGGTAGCGGGGGGGCATACATTCAGTACTTC	CASSLGSGGAYIQYF
NA	TRBJ2-3	TRBV9	TRBD2	TGTGCCAGCAGCGTAGGAGGGCGGGGGAGCACAGATACGCAGTATTTT	CASSVGGRGSTDTQYF
NA	TRBJ2-2	TRBV18	TRBD1	TGTGCCAGCTCACCGTTGCAGGGGGCGTTGAACACCGGGGAGCTGTTTTTT	CASSPLQGALNTGELFF
NA	TRBJ2-5	TRBV10-3	TRBD2	TGTGCCATCAGGGAACTAGCGGGTAGACCAGAGACCCAGTACTTC	CAIRELAGRPETQYF